The entry below describes one TCR beta chain. This record belongs to a study of cytotoxic CD8 clonotypes in ibrutinib-treated CLL. Germline V gene data show CDR1 as SNHLY and CDR2 as FYNNEI. V lost 1 base and J lost 4, with 11 bases in between. The length of the CDR3 is 14 residues. Only in-frame clones appear in the TCRdb table, and some are missing; sequencing was by immunoSEQ multiplex PCR. The sample holds about 300,000 clones, 70% to 80% seen once. The TCR was taken from a human donor with chronic lymphocytic leukemia. J is TRBJ2-7 and V is TRBV2; D is ambiguous. The source was PBMCs, collected at disease progression, from a patient treated with ibrutinib. The CDR3 spells CASSEGPGGYEQYF. CDR3 DNA: TGTGCCAGCAGTGAAGGGCCGGGTGGATACGAGCAGTACTTC.